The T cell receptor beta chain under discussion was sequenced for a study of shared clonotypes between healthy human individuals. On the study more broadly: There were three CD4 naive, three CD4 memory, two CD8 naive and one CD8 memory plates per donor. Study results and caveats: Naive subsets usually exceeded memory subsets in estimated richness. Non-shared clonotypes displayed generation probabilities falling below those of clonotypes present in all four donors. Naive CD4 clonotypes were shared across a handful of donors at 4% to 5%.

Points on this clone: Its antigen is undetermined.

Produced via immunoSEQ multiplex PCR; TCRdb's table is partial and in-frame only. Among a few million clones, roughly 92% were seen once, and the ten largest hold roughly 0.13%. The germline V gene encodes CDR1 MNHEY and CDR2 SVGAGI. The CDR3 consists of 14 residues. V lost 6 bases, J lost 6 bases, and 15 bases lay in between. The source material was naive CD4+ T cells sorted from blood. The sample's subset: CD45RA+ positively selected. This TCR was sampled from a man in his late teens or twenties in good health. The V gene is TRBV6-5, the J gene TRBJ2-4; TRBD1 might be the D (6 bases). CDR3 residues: CASRGPGTRNIQYF. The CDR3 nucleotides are TGTGCCAGCAGAGGCCCCGGGACAAGAAACATTCAGTACTTC.